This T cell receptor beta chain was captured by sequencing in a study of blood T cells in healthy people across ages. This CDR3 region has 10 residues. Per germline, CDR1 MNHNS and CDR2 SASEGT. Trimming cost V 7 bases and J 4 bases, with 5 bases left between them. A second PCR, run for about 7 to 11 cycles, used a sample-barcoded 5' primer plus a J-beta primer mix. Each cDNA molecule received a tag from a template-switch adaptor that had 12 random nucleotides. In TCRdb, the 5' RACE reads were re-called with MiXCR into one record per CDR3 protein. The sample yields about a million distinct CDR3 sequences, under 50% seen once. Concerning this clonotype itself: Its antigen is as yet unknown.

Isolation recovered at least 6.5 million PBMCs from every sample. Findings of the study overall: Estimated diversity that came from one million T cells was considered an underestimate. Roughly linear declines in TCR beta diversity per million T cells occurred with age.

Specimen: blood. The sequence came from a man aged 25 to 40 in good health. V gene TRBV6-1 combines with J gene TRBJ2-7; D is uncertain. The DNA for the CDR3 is TGTGCCAGCATGCTGTACGAGCAGTACTTC. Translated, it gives CASMLYEQYF.